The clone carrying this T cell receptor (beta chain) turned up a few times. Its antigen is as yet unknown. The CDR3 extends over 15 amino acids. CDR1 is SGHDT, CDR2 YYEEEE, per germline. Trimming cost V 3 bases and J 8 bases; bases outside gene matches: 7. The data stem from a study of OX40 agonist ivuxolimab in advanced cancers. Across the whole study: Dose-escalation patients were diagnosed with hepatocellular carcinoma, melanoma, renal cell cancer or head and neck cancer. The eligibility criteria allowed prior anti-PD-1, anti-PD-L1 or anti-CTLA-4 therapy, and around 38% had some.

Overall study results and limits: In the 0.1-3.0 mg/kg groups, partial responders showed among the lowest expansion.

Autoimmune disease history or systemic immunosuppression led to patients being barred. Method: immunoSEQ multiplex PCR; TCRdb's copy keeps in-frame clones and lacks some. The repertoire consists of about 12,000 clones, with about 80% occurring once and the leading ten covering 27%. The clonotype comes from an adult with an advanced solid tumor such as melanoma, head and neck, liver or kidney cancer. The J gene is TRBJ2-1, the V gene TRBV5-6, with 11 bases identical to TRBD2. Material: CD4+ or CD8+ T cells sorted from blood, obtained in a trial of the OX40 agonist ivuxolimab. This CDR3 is CASSSQTSGVDEQFF. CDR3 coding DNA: TGTGCCAGCAGCTCCCAGACTAGCGGGGTTGATGAGCAGTTCTTC. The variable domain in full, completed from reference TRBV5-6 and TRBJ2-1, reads DAGVTQSPTHLIKTRGQQVTLRCSPKSGHDTVSWYQQALGQGPQFIFQYYEEEERQRGNFPDRFSGHQFPNYSSELNVNALLLGDSALYLCASSSQTSGVDEQFFGPGTRLTVL.